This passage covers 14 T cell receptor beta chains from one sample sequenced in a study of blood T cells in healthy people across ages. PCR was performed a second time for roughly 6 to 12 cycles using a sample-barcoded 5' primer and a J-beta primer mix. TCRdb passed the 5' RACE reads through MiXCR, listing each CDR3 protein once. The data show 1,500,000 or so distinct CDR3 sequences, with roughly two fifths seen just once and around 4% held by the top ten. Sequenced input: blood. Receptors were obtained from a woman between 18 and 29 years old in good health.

The CDR3 nucleotides read TGTGCCAGCAGTTTCGCGGGTGGGGGAAACTATGGCTACACCTTC. This translates into CASSFAGGGNYGYTF. The chain links TRBV12-3 or TRBV12-4 to TRBJ1-2; tentative D call: TRBD1 (5 bases). V lost 3 bases and J lost 2, with 13 bases in between. This CDR3 has 15 amino acids.

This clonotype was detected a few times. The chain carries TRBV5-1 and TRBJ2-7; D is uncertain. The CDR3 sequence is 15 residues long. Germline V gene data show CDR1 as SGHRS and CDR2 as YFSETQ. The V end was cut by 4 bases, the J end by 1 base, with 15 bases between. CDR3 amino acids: CASSGSVGTSYEQYF. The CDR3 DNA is TGCGCCAGCAGCGGGTCGGTTGGTACATCCTACGAGCAGTACTTC.

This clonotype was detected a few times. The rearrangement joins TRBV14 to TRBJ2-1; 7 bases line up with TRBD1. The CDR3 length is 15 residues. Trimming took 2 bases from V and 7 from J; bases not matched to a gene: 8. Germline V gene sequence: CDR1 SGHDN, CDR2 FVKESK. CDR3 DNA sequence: TGTGCCAGCAGCCAACCGGGACAGCTAGTTAATGAGCAGTTCTTC. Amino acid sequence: CASSQPGQLVNEQFF.

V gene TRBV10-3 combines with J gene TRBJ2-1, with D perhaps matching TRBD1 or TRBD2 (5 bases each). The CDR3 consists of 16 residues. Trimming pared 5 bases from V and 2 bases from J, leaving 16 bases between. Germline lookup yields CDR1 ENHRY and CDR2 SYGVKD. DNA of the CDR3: TGTGCCATCAGTTCCCCCCGGGACGGAGCCTACAATGAGCAGTTCTTC. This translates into CAISSPRDGAYNEQFF.

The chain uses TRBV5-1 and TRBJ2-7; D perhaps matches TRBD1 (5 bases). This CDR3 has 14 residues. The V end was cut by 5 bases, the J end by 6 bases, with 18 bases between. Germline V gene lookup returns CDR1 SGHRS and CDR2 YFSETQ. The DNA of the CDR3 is TGCGCCAGCAGTTCAATCCAGGGTTCCAGCGAGCAGTACTTC. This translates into CASSSIQGSSEQYF.

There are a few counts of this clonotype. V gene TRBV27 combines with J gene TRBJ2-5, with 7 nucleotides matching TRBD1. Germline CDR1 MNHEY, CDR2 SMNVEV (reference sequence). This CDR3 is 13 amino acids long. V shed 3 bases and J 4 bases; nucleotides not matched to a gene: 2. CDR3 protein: CASSFRTGETQYF. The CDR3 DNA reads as TGTGCCAGCAGTTTCCGGACAGGAGAGACCCAGTACTTC.

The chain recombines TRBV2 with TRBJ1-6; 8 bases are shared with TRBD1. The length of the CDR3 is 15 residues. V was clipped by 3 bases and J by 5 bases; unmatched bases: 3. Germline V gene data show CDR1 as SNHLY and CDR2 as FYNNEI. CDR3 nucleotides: TGTGCCAGCAGTGACAGGGGGCTGGATAATTCACCCCTCCACTTT. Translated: CASSDRGLDNSPLHF. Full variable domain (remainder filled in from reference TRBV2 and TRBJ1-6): EPEVTQTPSHQVTQMGQEVILRCVPISNHLYFYWYRQILGQKVEFLVSFYNNEISEKSEIFDDQFSVERPDGSNFTLKIRSTKLEDSAMYFCASSDRGLDNSPLHFGNGTRLTVT.

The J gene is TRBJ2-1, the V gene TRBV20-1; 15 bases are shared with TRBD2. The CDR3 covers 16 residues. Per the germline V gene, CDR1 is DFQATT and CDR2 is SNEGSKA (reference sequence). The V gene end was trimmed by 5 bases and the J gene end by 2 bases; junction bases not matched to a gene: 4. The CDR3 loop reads CSALGLAGGPYNEQFF. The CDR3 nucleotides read TGCAGTGCTTTGGGACTAGCGGGAGGCCCCTACAATGAGCAGTTCTTC.

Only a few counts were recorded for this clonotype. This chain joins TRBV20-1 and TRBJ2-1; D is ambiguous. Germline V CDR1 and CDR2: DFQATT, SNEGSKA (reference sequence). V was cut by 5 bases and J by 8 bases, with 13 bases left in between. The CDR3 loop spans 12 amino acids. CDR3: CSALTGWDEQFF. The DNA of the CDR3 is TGCAGTGCTCTGACGGGTTGGGATGAGCAGTTCTTC.

CDR3 nucleotides: TGCAGTGCTAGACATGGGACAGGGGGCAATCAGCCCCAGCATTTT. Translating it yields CSARHGTGGNQPQHF. The chain carries TRBV20-1 and TRBJ1-5, with TRBD1 matching 10 bases. The CDR3 is 15 amino acids. V was pared by 2 bases and J by 2 bases, with 3 bases of the junction left unmatched. From germline, CDR1 is DFQATT and CDR2 SNEGSKA (reference sequence).

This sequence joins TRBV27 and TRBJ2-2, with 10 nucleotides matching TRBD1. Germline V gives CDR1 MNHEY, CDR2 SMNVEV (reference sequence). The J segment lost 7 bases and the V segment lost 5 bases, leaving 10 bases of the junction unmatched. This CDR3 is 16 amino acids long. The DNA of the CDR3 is TGTGCCAGCAGTCGACCGACAGGGGGCGCGGACGGGGAGCTGTTTTTT. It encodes CASSRPTGGADGELFF.

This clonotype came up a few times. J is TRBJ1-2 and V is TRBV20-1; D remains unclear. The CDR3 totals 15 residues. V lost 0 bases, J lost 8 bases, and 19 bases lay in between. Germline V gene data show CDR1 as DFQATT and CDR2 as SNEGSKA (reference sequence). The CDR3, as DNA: TGCAGTGCTAGAGACCCCGAGACAACCCTCGGAGGCTACACCTTC. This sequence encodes CSARDPETTLGGYTF.

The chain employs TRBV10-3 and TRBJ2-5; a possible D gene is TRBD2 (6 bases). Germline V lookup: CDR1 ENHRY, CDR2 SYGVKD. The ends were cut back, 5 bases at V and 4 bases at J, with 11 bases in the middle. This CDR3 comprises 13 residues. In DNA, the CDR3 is TGTGCCATCAGTATGGGGACTCGAGAGACCCAGTACTTC. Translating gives CAISMGTRETQYF.

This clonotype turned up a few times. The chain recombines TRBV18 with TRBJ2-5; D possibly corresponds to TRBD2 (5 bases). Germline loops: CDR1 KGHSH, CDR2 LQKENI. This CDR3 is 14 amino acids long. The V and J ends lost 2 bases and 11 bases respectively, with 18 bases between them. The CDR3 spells CASSPMAETWEQYF. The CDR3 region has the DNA TGTGCCAGCTCACCAATGGCAGAGACTTGGGAGCAGTACTTC.